This T cell receptor beta chain came from a study of shared clonotypes between healthy human individuals. Turning to the study itself: The study used three CD4 naive, three CD4 memory, two CD8 naive and one CD8 memory plate per donor.

Per the original data handling: ImmunoSEQ only sent back junction sequences with no quality scores, so filtering was done differently. Sequenced by immunoSEQ multiplex PCR; TCRdb stores in-frame clones only, minus some. That table furnishes V, J and clone size, whereas the DNA furnished D and trimming. The sample includes roughly 1.4 million clones, approximately 98.5% of them seen just once. Regarding this clone: As yet, its antigen is unknown.

The CDR3 covers 15 residues. CDR1 and CDR2 (germline): LGHNA, YSLEER. V dropped 4 bases and J dropped 0 bases, with 12 bases sitting between them. Study outcomes and limitations: Rarefaction analysis demonstrated incomplete sorted-subset sequencing notwithstanding large depth. When naive CD4 clonotypes were compared across several donors, approximately 4.9% were shared.

The sample comprised naive CD4+ T cells sorted from blood. Sample subset: CD45RA+ positively selected. The source is a man in his thirties or forties in good health. The rearrangement joins TRBV4-3 to TRBJ1-2; no clear D. CDR3 in DNA: TGCGCCAGCAGCCTTAGAGGTGCGACTAACTATGGCTACACCTTC. Its protein is CASSLRGATNYGYTF.